The present T cell receptor beta chain was sequenced within a study of cytomegalovirus exposure and HLA in healthy donors (dated 2017 in TCRdb). Some background on the complete study: In an earlier analysis of under 750 of the donors, 250 to 350 Gb of sequence data and 100 million or so unique TCR beta sequences from about 180 million T cells were reported. About 280 gigabases of sequencing data and tens of millions of unique TCR sequences were included in an early release covering under 650 HLA-typed donors. The genetic ancestry cluster associated with self-reported Caucasian donors included 81% of the roughly 400 genotyped donors. The aim of the study was to test whether cataloging public T cell receptors could identify signatures of past pathogen exposure. The study used immunosequencing to profile the T cell repertoires of several hundred subjects and linked those repertoires to cytomegalovirus serostatus. Along with the approximately 650-subject first cohort, a separate validation cohort of 120 different subjects was used. The study combined high-throughput TCR immunosequencing, statistical association of individual TCRs with disease status, and machine learning to predict cytomegalovirus infection status. A later analysis re-examined previously published TCR beta repertoires from 500 to 700 donors and added high-resolution HLA genotyping to investigate patterns of TCR occurrence. The later analysis used no new phenotypic data to find candidate immune exposures, relying instead on TCR beta sequences and their occurrence across donors. To decide whether each TCR beta V gene segment behaved as functional or pseudogenic, an earlier analysis of several hundred of the donors relied on high-throughput TCR beta sequencing. Donor age, sex, ethnicity and CMV serostatus were compiled together with the repertoire data. Genome-wide SNP genotypes for about three fifths of the roughly 700 donors were used in a later genetic analysis, which treated that subset as a discovery cohort. All discovery cohort repertoires had been generated on a single sequencing platform. HLA typing included class I and class II loci at four-digit resolution. The number of typed donors differed by locus: roughly 629-630 for A, B, C, DRB1 and DQB1; some 540 for DQA1; approximately 600 for DPA1; and about 450 for DPB1. Roughly 5 DR-DQ haplotypes were treated as single units for association and clustering because of strong linkage in the cohort. Among roughly 370 genotyped donors of the cohort, an average of roughly 240,000 unique TCR beta nucleotide sequences were sequenced per donor, around 18% of them non-productive.

A word on this clone: This clone's antigen is unknown.

The cohort comprised 666 healthy bone marrow donors. All cohort members were sampled while nominally healthy, although unrecorded immune exposures were likely present. The donor tested CMV seronegative and was one of the 352 seronegative cohort members. A peripheral blood sample was provided by each donor, and peripheral blood mononuclear cells were used for TCR beta sequencing. Genomic DNA extraction from the blood cell samples was performed with the Qiagen DNeasy Blood Extraction Kit. The investigation overall reported the following: Because some donors lacked HLA typing at each locus, the association tests relied only on the typed subset. In vitro tests confirmed that three of the cytomegalovirus-associated TCR beta chains recognize cytomegalovirus antigens. A later analysis reported that several top co-occurrence clusters appeared linked to parvovirus B19, influenza, CMV and Epstein-Barr virus. Because the 87-base-pair reads could not distinguish some IMGT-functional V segments, including TRBV6-2 and TRBV6-3, those segments were excluded. The sequencing pipeline was judged likely to have produced a cluster of highly shared sequence variants as a technical artifact. For the cohort, immune exposure information was limited to CMV serostatus. In a later analysis, HLA-associated TCR beta chains were found to be more clonally expanded and to have lower generation probabilities than equally common non-associated chains. Most TCR sequences were observed very rarely across donors, whereas some public TCRs were present in many individuals. In a later genetic analysis, a missense DCLRE1C variant was associated with V-gene and J-gene trimming of TCR beta chains, and the association was replicated in an independent cohort. Because counts were too low, roughly 17 rarely observed V segments, including chromosome 9 orphons, were left out of the earlier analysis of some 600 of the donors. Cytomegalovirus status was reported to be diagnosed by the classifier with high specificity and sensitivity in both the original and validation cohorts. Specific HLA alleles were associated with 16,951 TCR beta sequences at a false discovery rate of 0.05 in a later analysis. Most CMV-associated TCR beta chains appeared to be HLA-restricted in a later analysis, and the HLA associations seemed to be driven largely by CMV exposure. In a later genetic analysis, fewer N-insertions in productive TCRs were reported among donors in an Asian-associated ancestry cluster than the approximately 710-donor mean. Assigning TCR associations to individual alleles was difficult when HLA alleles, especially DR and DQ, strongly co-occurred. The authors suggested that the approach could potentially be extended to other disease states and immunological phenotypes. Sequencing depth was assumed to be roughly uniform across donors in the presence/absence analyses, though that assumption may not hold. Only TCR beta chains were sequenced in this cohort, and the absence of alpha or paired-chain data limited detectable features. In a later analysis, the rate of TCR association differed among HLA loci, with DRB1 alleles having the most associated TCRs and HLA-C alleles having the fewest. In an earlier analysis of fewer than 700 of the donors, most TCR beta V segments appeared in productive rearrangements about 87% or about 30% of the time, broadly matching IMGT annotations. A further reported finding was that TCR beta sequences accurately predicted the HLA-A and HLA-B alleles for most subjects in the first cohort. The study listed 150 to 200 TCR beta chains as associated with cytomegalovirus. Linkage disequilibrium might explain the correlated functional status among segregating V segments, but an unknown experimental factor could not be excluded.

From the cysteine through the phenylalanine, the CDR3 covers 16 amino acids. Only the CDR3 portion is preserved as DNA: 48 bases, with reading frame beginning at the first base. Via the germline V gene, CDR1 is KGHSH and CDR2 LQKENI. Trimming at the junction amounts to 0 bases on V and 2 bases on J, and the germline ends lie 10 bases apart. The library relied on the immunoSEQ multiplex PCR assay. A mixture of 60 forward primers for TCR Vbeta segments and 13 reverse primers for TCR Jbeta segments was used in the multiplex PCR. The CDR3 region of rearranged TCR beta genes was amplified from genomic DNA by a multiplex PCR assay. On the Illumina HiSeq System, the amplified TCR beta libraries were sequenced as 87-base-pair reads. The study's own analysis went as follows. In a later analysis, some 80 million unique TCR beta chains were counted across the 650 to 700 repertoires, and roughly 11 million of these chains were shared by at least two donors. Raw reads were error-corrected and collapsed into unique sequences by a nearest-neighbor algorithm in which closely related sequences were merged to remove PCR and sequencing errors. CDR3 sequences were aligned to IMGT reference sequences to assign V, D and J gene segments. For a sequence to be retained, at least a six-nucleotide match to both a V gene segment and a J gene segment was required. A rearrangement was called productive if the CDR3 had no stop codons and remained in frame with V and J, and every other rearrangement was called non-productive. CDR3 was defined by IMGT convention, running from the second conserved V-encoded cysteine to the conserved J-encoded phenylalanine. The earlier analysis of 587 of the donors excluded sequences that lacked an unambiguous match to a single V gene segment. An earlier analysis of several hundred of the donors called V segments functional above 56.7% productive rearrangements and segregating when the between-donor standard deviation exceeded 5%. To diagnose cytomegalovirus status from the catalog of TCR beta chain sequences, a statistical classification framework was built. In a later analysis, TCR nucleotide sequences were compared against IMGT/GENE-DB human TR gene sequences so that V and J genes could be assigned. The TCRdist pipeline was used in a later analysis to assign CDR3 sequences and most-parsimonious VDJ recombination scenarios. A later analysis defined each TCR beta chain by its CDR3 amino acid sequence plus V-gene family, and excluded reads lacking a unique V-gene family. As a way to deal with suspected cross-contamination and a sequencing artifact, a later analysis dropped hundreds of nucleotide sequences that were highly shared and had low generation probability. In a later analysis, a clonal expansion index for each public chain was calculated from normalized within-repertoire ranks of inferred template counts. In a later analysis, generation probabilities were computed using a VDJ recombination model fitted to out-of-frame rearrangements, and the results were checked against IGoR. In a later analysis, TCR-TCR, TCR-HLA and TCR-CMV co-occurrence was scored with hypergeometric tests, and a repertoire-size bias correction was applied to TCR pairs. A later analysis estimated false discovery rates by permuting HLA or CMV assignments 20 times. In a later analysis, co-occurring TCRs were grouped using DBSCAN, and TCRdist sequence similarity was added for clustering within HLA-allele-positive subsets. Co-occurrence clustering excluded repertoires with fewer than 30,000 or more than 120,000 public chains, plus five with anomalous nucleotide sharing. TCRdb limited this immuneACCESS table to in-frame rearrangements with V and J called. A share of clones is missing; checked studies link under half to unresolved V genes, and the rest is unexplained. The D gene and trimming were derived from the DNA, and the V and J assignments and clone size from that table. For this sample, the table gives about 150,000 clones. Of the sample, around 1.5% is held by the ten largest clones.

The sample consisted of PBMCs. This TCR came from a woman aged 45-65 years in good health and CMV-seronegative. The rearranged chain carries TRBV18 and TRBJ2-2; perhaps TRBD1 is the D gene, with 5 bases matching. Here the CDR3 is given as CASSPPVTVNTGELFF. In nucleotide form, the sequence is TGTGCCAGCTCACCACCGGTGACAGTCAACACCGGGGAGCTGTTTTTT.